The rows below give T cell receptor beta chains drawn from one sample of a study of T cell responses to AZD1222 COVID-19 vaccine. The protocol was immunoSEQ multiplex PCR, while the TCRdb copy is restricted to in-frame clones and leaves out a portion. This sample yields roughly 100,000 clones, of which approximately 91% are seen a single time; about 14% belongs to the top ten. Source: peripheral blood, taken on day 0 of AZD1222 vaccination. These TCRs come from an adult in good health. CDR3s include the opening cysteine and the closing phenylalanine or tryptophan. A D gene is named only where the DNA matches it firmly. Part of the rows lack a size; the others show once, few, many or a class for expanded clones.

length: 13
V: TRBV19
size: NA
J: TRBJ1-1
D: NA
DNA: TGTGCCAGTAGTGACCTGGGGAACACTGAAGCTTTCTTT
CDR3: CASSDLGNTEAFF

length: 14
V: TRBV6-2/TRBV6-3
size: NA
J: TRBJ2-3
D: NA
DNA: TGTGCCAGCAGTTACTCTGGGATCGCCGATACGCAGTATTTT
CDR3: CASSYSGIADTQYF

length: 15
V: TRBV3-1/TRBV3-2
size: NA
J: TRBJ2-3
D: NA
DNA: TGTGCCAGCAGCCAAGGGGCGAGGTACACAGATACGCAGTATTTT
CDR3: CASSQGARYTDTQYF

length: 14
V: TRBV7-9
size: NA
J: TRBJ1-6
D: NA
DNA: TGTGCCAGCAGCTTAGGACAGCAGAATTCACCCCTCCACTTT
CDR3: CASSLGQQNSPLHF

length: 13
V: TRBV9
size: NA
J: TRBJ1-1
D: NA
DNA: TGTGCCAGCAGCGTAAGTCCAGACACTGAAGCTTTCTTT
CDR3: CASSVSPDTEAFF

length: 15
V: TRBV20-1
size: NA
J: TRBJ2-3
D: TRBD2
DNA: TGCAGTGCTAGTTCGGCTAGCGGGGGGGCTGGTAATCAGTATTTT
CDR3: CSASSASGGAGNQYF

length: 14
V: TRBV7-2
size: NA
J: TRBJ2-7
D: TRBD1
DNA: TGTGCCAGCAGCTCAAGGACAGGGCTGTACGAGCAGTACTTC
CDR3: CASSSRTGLYEQYF

length: 13
V: TRBV7-9
size: NA
J: TRBJ1-1
D: NA
DNA: TGTGCCAGCAGCTTATGGGGGGACACTGAAGCTTTCTTT
CDR3: CASSLWGDTEAFF

length: 15
V: TRBV7-3
size: NA
J: TRBJ1-2
D: NA
DNA: TGTGCCAGCAGCCCAGGAGTCGTCACTAACTATGGCTACACCTTC
CDR3: CASSPGVVTNYGYTF

length: 14
V: TRBV9
size: many
J: TRBJ2-2
D: NA
DNA: TGTGCCAGCAGCGTAACTCGGAACACCGGGGAGCTGTTTTTT
CDR3: CASSVTRNTGELFF